This T cell receptor beta chain was profiled in a study of long-term antiretroviral therapy in people with HIV. As for this clone: Its antigen is not known.

Study outcomes and limitations: Dominant in the repertoire at all time points were clones expanded before ART.

Survey level was the resolution at which the v3.0 immunoSEQ assay ran. The method was immunoSEQ multiplex PCR; TCRdb's version includes in-frame clones alone and lacks a portion of them. This sample yields about 20,000 clones, of which 65% to 85% are seen a single time; under 9.5% belongs to the top ten. The sequences come from unsorted PBMCs, collected 1.2 years after starting antiretroviral therapy. This clonotype was sampled from a woman in her forties with HIV.

CDR3 region: CSVEEDLNTEAFF. Written as DNA, the CDR3 is TGCAGCGTTGAAGAGGACCTGAACACTGAAGCTTTCTTT. The chain uses TRBV29-1 and TRBJ1-1, with D uncertain. The CDR3 is made up of 13 amino acids. The V end was cut by 0 bases, the J end by 0 bases, with 5 bases between. Germline V lookup: CDR1 SQVTM, CDR2 ANQGSEA.